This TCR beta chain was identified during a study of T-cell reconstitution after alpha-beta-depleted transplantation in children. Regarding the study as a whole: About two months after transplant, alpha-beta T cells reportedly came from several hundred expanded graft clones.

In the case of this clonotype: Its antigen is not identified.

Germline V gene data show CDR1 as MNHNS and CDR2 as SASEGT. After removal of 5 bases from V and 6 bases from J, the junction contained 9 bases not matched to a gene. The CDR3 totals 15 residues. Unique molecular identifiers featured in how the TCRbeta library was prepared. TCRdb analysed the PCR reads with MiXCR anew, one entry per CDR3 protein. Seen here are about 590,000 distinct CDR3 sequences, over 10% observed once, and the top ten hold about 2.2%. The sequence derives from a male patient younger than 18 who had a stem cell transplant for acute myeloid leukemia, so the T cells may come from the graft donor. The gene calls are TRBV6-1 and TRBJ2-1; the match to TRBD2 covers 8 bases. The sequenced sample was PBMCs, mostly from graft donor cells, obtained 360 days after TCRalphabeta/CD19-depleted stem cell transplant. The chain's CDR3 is CASSPRTSRVNEQFF. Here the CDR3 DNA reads TGTGCCAGCAGTCCCCGGACTAGCAGGGTCAATGAGCAGTTCTTC.